These 14 T cell receptor beta chains were sequenced from one sample in a study of control samples from healthy donors and cancer patients. Profiling relied on immunoSEQ multiplex PCR, and the TCRdb table lists in-frame clones only, not all of them. The sample has around 110,000 clones, more than 80% seen once. Sequenced sample: PBMCs. The receptor source for this set is a woman in her fifties or sixties with colorectal cancer.

V usage is TRBV30 and J usage is TRBJ1-1, with D perhaps TRBD1 (5 bases). Germline loops: CDR1 GTSNPN, CDR2 SVGIG (reference sequence). There are 12 residues in the CDR3. Trimming removed 2 bases from V and 6 bases from J, with 10 bases in between. The CDR3 region is CAWSPGLAEAFF. The CDR3 bases are TGTGCCTGGAGTCCGGGGCTGGCTGAAGCTTTCTTT.

The chain recombines TRBV29-1 with TRBJ2-7; 9 positions match TRBD2. Germline V gives CDR1 SQVTM, CDR2 ANQGSEA. With V trimmed by 5 bases and J by 2 bases, 4 bases remained unmatched. The CDR3 sequence is 13 residues long. The chain's CDR3 is CSVSREGTYEQYF. CDR3 bases: TGCAGCGTTTCGCGGGAGGGGACCTACGAGCAGTACTTC.

The chain has TRBV2 and TRBJ1-2, with a possible D match to TRBD1 (5 bases). CDR1 and CDR2 (germline): SNHLY, FYNNEI. The CDR3 runs to 14 residues. The germline V and J ends were trimmed by 6 bases and 4 bases, with 15 bases remaining between them. The CDR3 bases are TGTGCCAGCAGAGAAAACCCAGGGACCTATGGCTACACCTTC. Translation: CASRENPGTYGYTF.

J is TRBJ2-5 and V is TRBV6-1, with a tentative D call TRBD1 (6 bases). The V gene's germline CDR1 is MNHNS and CDR2 SASEGT. V gave up 2 bases and J gave up 5 bases, with 15 bases separating them. The CDR3 is made up of 15 amino acids. CDR3 nucleotides: TGTGCCAGCAGTGAAATGGGGGTCCAGGGGGAGACCCAGTACTTC. Protein product: CASSEMGVQGETQYF.

This clone was recorded only once. The CDR3 region has the DNA TGTGCCACCAGTGAAGTCCCGGGTACGCAGTATTTT. Its translation: CATSEVPGTQYF. The J gene is TRBJ2-3, the V gene TRBV24-1, with no clear D. Germline-derived CDR1 and CDR2 are KGHDR and SFDVKD. V was clipped by 4 bases and J by 8 bases, with 9 bases between them. The CDR3 length is 12 residues.

CDR3 sequence reads: CASEGVTHSGANVLTF. The CDR3 region has the DNA TGTGCCAGCGAGGGGGTAACCCACTCTGGGGCCAACGTCCTGACTTTC. The chain employs TRBV28 and TRBJ2-6, with D tentatively TRBD1 (6 bases). Per germline, CDR1 MDHEN and CDR2 SYDVKM. V was pared by 8 bases and J by 0 bases, with 14 bases between. The CDR3 runs 16 residues. The full variable domain, rest sourced from reference TRBV28 and TRBJ2-6, is DVKVTQSSRYLVKRTGEKVFLECVQDMDHENMFWYRQDPGLGLRLIYFSYDVKMKEKGDIPEGYSVSREKKERFSLILESASTNQTSMYLCASEGVTHSGANVLTFGAGSRLTVL.

The chain employs TRBV29-1 and TRBJ2-7; 7 positions agree with TRBD1. The CDR3 contains 11 residues. Germline lookup yields CDR1 SQVTM and CDR2 ANQGSEA. V lost 7 bases to trimming and J lost 6 bases; unmatched junction nucleotides: 6. The DNA of the CDR3 is TGCAGCGCATACAGGGGCGGCGAGCAGTACTTC. This translates into CSAYRGGEQYF.

The rearrangement joins TRBV3-1 (or the pseudogene TRBV3-2) to TRBJ2-1, with 10 bases that match TRBD2. Germline loops: CDR1 LGHDT, CDR2 YNNKEL (reference sequence). The V and J ends lost 4 bases and 6 bases, in that order; junction bases with no gene match: 6. This CDR3 comprises 15 residues. The DNA of the CDR3 is TGTGCCAGCAGCCGAAGCGGGAGGGCCGGCAATGAGCAGTTCTTC. It yields the protein CASSRSGRAGNEQFF.

The chain is built from TRBV5-1 and TRBJ1-3; 8 nucleotides agree with TRBD1. The CDR3 sequence is 14 residues long. The ends lost 4 bases at V and 3 bases at J; junction bases unmatched: 3. Germline V gives CDR1 SGHRS, CDR2 YFSETQ. As DNA, the CDR3 is TGCGCCAGCAGCCAACAGGGGGGTGGAAACACCATATATTTT. This sequence encodes CASSQQGGGNTIYF.

The chain couples TRBV28 to TRBJ2-3, with a weak D call TRBD1 (6 bases). Germline lookup yields CDR1 MDHEN and CDR2 SYDVKM. V was pared by 8 bases and J by 0 bases, with 12 bases between. The CDR3 sequence is 14 residues long. CDR3 DNA sequence: TGTGCCAGCCGAGGGACAATAAGCACAGATACGCAGTATTTT. It codes for CASRGTISTDTQYF.

This chain links TRBV5-4 with TRBJ1-1; 7 nucleotides line up with TRBD1. Germline CDR1 and CDR2: SGHNT and YYREEE (reference sequence). This CDR3 has 13 amino acids. After removal of 0 bases from V and 10 bases from J, the junction contained 6 bases not matched to a gene. The CDR3 sequence is CASSLDRTGGAFF. The CDR3 region has the DNA TGTGCCAGCAGCTTGGATCGGACAGGAGGAGCTTTCTTT. The full variable domain, completed using reference TRBV5-4 and TRBJ1-1, is ETGVTQSPTHLIKTRGQQVTLRCSSQSGHNTVSWYQQALGQGPQFIFQYYREEENGRGNFPPRFSGLQFPNYSSELNVNALELDDSALYLCASSLDRTGGAFFGQGTRLTVV.

In this sample, this clone turned up a few times. V and J are TRBV2 and TRBJ2-7, with no clear D. This CDR3 contains 16 residues. The V gene lost 2 bases and the J gene lost 2 bases, with 16 bases spanning the gap. Per the germline V gene, CDR1 is SNHLY and CDR2 is FYNNEI. Here the CDR3 DNA reads TGTGCCAGCAGTGAATATGGGCAGCCCCAGCCCTACGAGCAGTACTTC. The encoded protein is CASSEYGQPQPYEQYF.

This chain uses TRBV4-1 with TRBJ1-3, with a tentative D call TRBD1 (5 bases). This CDR3 region has 13 residues. CDR1 and CDR2 from the germline V gene are MGHRA and YSYEKL. V was cut by 0 bases and J by 8 bases, with 8 bases left in between. The CDR3 spells CASSQDVRDTIYF. CDR3 in DNA: TGCGCCAGCAGCCAAGATGTCAGGGACACCATATATTTT.

This chain joins TRBV19 and TRBJ2-2; D remains ambiguous. V was trimmed by 7 bases and J by 6 bases, leaving 12 bases between them. The CDR3 runs 13 residues. Germline values: CDR1 LNHDA, CDR2 SQIVND (reference sequence). The CDR3 DNA sequence: TGTGCCAGTACTCGTTATCGTGCCGGGGAGCTGTTTTTT. This translates into CASTRYRAGELFF.